The 9 T cell receptor beta chains given below trace back to one sample, sequenced in a study of blood T cell repertoires in COVID-19. The table came from immunoSEQ multiplex PCR; TCRdb's copy has only in-frame clones and leaves some out. The profile covers approximately 200,000 clones, with roughly 83% appearing a single time and about 1.3% taken by the ten largest. Material for sequencing was PBMCs or T cells enriched from blood (not recorded which). These receptors all come from a woman aged 40 to 50 with acute COVID-19.

The rearrangement joins TRBV5-6 to TRBJ2-3; 7 positions match TRBD2. Germline CDR1 reads SGHDT; CDR2 reads YYEEEE. The CDR3 spans 14 residues. J was trimmed by 2 bases and V by 4 bases; bases with no gene match: 4. The CDR3 protein is CASSRGTITDTQYF. Written as DNA, the CDR3 is TGTGCCAGCAGCCGAGGGACTATCACAGATACGCAGTATTTT.

The chain is built from TRBV3-1 (or the pseudogene TRBV3-2) and TRBJ1-2, with D possibly being TRBD1 (5 bases). Per the germline V gene, CDR1 is LGHDT and CDR2 is YNNKEL (reference sequence). The CDR3 is made up of 16 amino acids. V gave up 3 bases and J gave up 4 bases, with 18 bases separating them. This CDR3 is CASSHRNMGGGYGYTF. The CDR3, as DNA: TGTGCCAGCAGCCACCGAAATATGGGGGGGGGCTATGGCTACACCTTC.

The chain employs TRBV28 and TRBJ1-6, with D possibly being TRBD1 (5 bases). The ends were cut back, 6 bases at V and 0 bases at J, with 18 bases in the middle. The CDR3 loop spans 18 amino acids. The V gene's germline CDR1 is MDHEN and CDR2 SYDVKM. The CDR3 DNA sequence: TGTGCCAGCAGCTTACTCGGGGGGAGCCGCTCCTATAATTCACCCCTCCACTTT. The encoded protein is CASSLLGGSRSYNSPLHF.

The CDR3 reads CSGNRGNIQYF. CDR3 nucleotides: TGCAGTGGCAACCGGGGAAACATTCAGTACTTC. The genes are TRBV20-1 and TRBJ2-4; possible D gene TRBD2, 5 bases. The CDR3 extends over 11 amino acids. Germline CDR1 is DFQATT and CDR2 is SNEGSKA (reference sequence). The V end was cut by 7 bases, the J end by 6 bases, with 10 bases between.

This chain joins TRBV3-1 (or the pseudogene TRBV3-2) and TRBJ2-2; D uncertain. Trimming took 6 bases from V and 7 from J, leaving 9 bases between them. The germline V gene has CDR1 LGHDT and CDR2 YNNKEL (reference sequence). The CDR3 covers 12 residues. CDR3 in DNA: TGTGCCAGCAGGCCCGAGAACGGGGAGCTGTTTTTT. The encoded protein is CASRPENGELFF.

V is TRBV4-1 and J is TRBJ2-7, with D possibly being TRBD1 (8 bases). The CDR3 has 18 amino acids. Germline CDR1 MGHRA, CDR2 YSYEKL. Trimming pared 0 bases from V and 1 base from J, leaving 19 bases between. The CDR3 loop reads CASSQEGGQGARSYEQYF. CDR3 DNA: TGCGCCAGCAGCCAAGAGGGGGGGCAGGGGGCGAGGTCCTACGAGCAGTACTTC.

This chain connects TRBV5-4 to TRBJ2-7; 9 bases are a match to TRBD1. With 2 bases clipped from V and 1 base from J, the junction kept 4 bases outside the gene matches. The germline CDR1 and CDR2 sequences are SGHNT and YYREEE (reference sequence). The length of the CDR3 is 15 residues. CDR3 residues: CASSFGQGISYEQYF. The DNA of the CDR3 is TGTGCCAGCAGCTTCGGACAGGGGATATCCTACGAGCAGTACTTC.

This CDR3 reads CASSLIGQGAPLHF. The DNA for the CDR3 is TGTGCCAGCAGCTTAATCGGACAGGGGGCACCCCTCCACTTT. The rearrangement uses TRBV7-8 and TRBJ1-6, with 10 nucleotides matching TRBD1. The CDR3 has 14 amino acids. With 2 bases clipped from V and 11 bases from J, the junction kept 3 bases outside the gene matches. In germline, CDR1 is SGHVS, CDR2 FQNEAQ.

The chain employs TRBV5-4 and TRBJ2-1; the D gene is possibly TRBD2 (6 bases). V was cut by 2 bases and J by 0 bases, with 21 bases left in between. The CDR3 consists of 19 residues. Germline values: CDR1 SGHNT, CDR2 YYREEE (reference sequence). This CDR3 is CASSLLRDSQSYSYNEQFF. CDR3 DNA sequence: TGTGCCAGCAGCTTATTGCGGGACTCCCAATCCTACTCCTACAATGAGCAGTTCTTC.